These 10 T cell receptor beta chains share one sample of origin, sequenced in a study of Graves' ophthalmopathy and Graves' hyperthyroidism. From RNA, the CDR3 regions of TCR beta chains were amplified and sequenced. Second-round multiplex PCR came after first-round RT-PCR with HTBI primers. TCRdb fed the multiplex PCR reads into MiXCR, producing one record per CDR3 protein. The sample lists about 210,000 distinct CDR3 sequences, about 32% occurring once. Sequencing was done on a sample of peripheral blood. The receptors were sampled from a man in his fifties with Graves' ophthalmopathy.

Only a few counts were recorded for this clonotype. The gene calls are TRBV12-3 or TRBV12-4 and TRBJ2-7; 11 nucleotides align to TRBD1. The J segment lost 3 bases and the V segment lost 6 bases, leaving 4 bases of the junction unmatched. There are 14 residues in the CDR3. This CDR3 is CASRGTGGDYEQYF. CDR3 in DNA: TGTGCCAGCAGGGGGACAGGGGGTGACTACGAGCAGTACTTC.

This clonotype showed up many times. The J gene is TRBJ1-1, the V gene TRBV15, with a possible D match to TRBD1 (5 bases). CDR3 size: 14 residues. CDR1 and CDR2 (germline): LNHNV, YYDKDF (reference sequence). The V end was cut by 5 bases, the J end by 7 bases, with 17 bases between. In DNA form, the CDR3 reads TGTGCCACCAGCGGCACGCGGGGACCCTATGAAGCTTTCTTT. This gives the protein CATSGTRGPYEAFF.

This chain links TRBV27 with TRBJ1-5; 8 nucleotides align to TRBD1. The germline V gene has CDR1 MNHEY and CDR2 SMNVEV (reference sequence). The CDR3 sequence is 15 residues long. J lost 7 bases, V lost 1 base, and 6 bases had no gene match. The chain's CDR3 is CASSLLGQGGQPQHF. DNA of the CDR3: TGTGCCAGCAGTTTATTAGGACAGGGTGGCCAGCCCCAGCATTTT.

This clonotype was recorded many times. The chain employs TRBV13 and TRBJ2-7; no definite D call. This CDR3 is built from 15 residues. Trimming removed 1 base from V and 0 bases from J, with 10 bases in between. CDR1 and CDR2 (germline): PRHDT, FYEKMQ (reference sequence). The CDR3 loop is CASSLETQGSYEQYF. The DNA of the CDR3 is TGTGCCAGCAGCTTAGAGACGCAAGGCTCCTACGAGCAGTACTTC. Filled out from reference TRBV13 and TRBJ2-7, the complete variable domain reads AAGVIQSPRHLIKEKRETATLKCYPIPRHDTVYWYQQGPGQDPQFLISFYEKMQSDKGSIPDRFSAQQFSDYHSELNMSSLELGDSALYFCASSLETQGSYEQYFGPGTRLTVT.

In its sample, this clonotype was seen many times. The chain carries TRBV24-1 and TRBJ2-3; D is unclear. This CDR3 is 12 amino acids long. Germline CDR1 KGHDR, CDR2 SFDVKD. The V and J ends lost 5 bases and 6 bases respectively, with 8 bases between them. The CDR3 loop is CATSARWDTQYF. The CDR3 DNA reads as TGTGCCACCAGTGCTCGGTGGGATACGCAGTATTTT.

This chain connects TRBV6-2 or TRBV6-3 to TRBJ2-7; D gene uncertain. V was cut by 6 bases and J by 6 bases, with 12 bases left in between. The germline gives CDR1 MNHEY, CDR2 SVGEGT. The CDR3 sequence is 12 residues long. The CDR3 DNA is TGTGCCAGCAGCCCCGCCCGGATCGAGCAGTACTTC. Residues: CASSPARIEQYF.

This clonotype was seen at least ten times. The genes are TRBV28 and TRBJ1-2, with D possibly matching TRBD1 (5 bases). This CDR3 has 14 amino acids. Between the trimmed V and J ends, which lost 8 bases and 4 bases, there was a span of 17 bases. The germline V gene has CDR1 MDHEN and CDR2 SYDVKM. The DNA of the CDR3 is TGTGCCAGCTGCCTCGGGGGAATCAGCTATGGCTACACCTTC. Protein product: CASCLGGISYGYTF.

In its sample, this clonotype was seen many times. V usage is TRBV4-3 and J usage is TRBJ2-7, with TRBD2 identical over 16 bases. V trimming: 3 bases; J trimming: 4 bases; junction bases outside the gene matches: 0. Germline lookup yields CDR1 LGHNA and CDR2 YSLEER. The CDR3 has 15 amino acids. The CDR3 region is CASSQGLAGGYEQYF. CDR3 bases: TGCGCCAGCAGCCAGGGACTAGCGGGAGGGTACGAGCAGTACTTC.

This clonotype was detected ten times or more. The chain uses TRBV29-1 and TRBJ2-7, with a weak D call TRBD1 (6 bases). V lost 3 bases, J lost 5 bases, and 11 bases lay in between. The V gene's germline CDR1 is SQVTM and CDR2 ANQGSEA. This CDR3 has 12 residues. CDR3 nucleotide sequence: TGCAGCGTTGAGGTCAGGGGCGACGAGCAGTACTTC. As protein: CSVEVRGDEQYF.

This clonotype has a handful of counts. An end of the junction differs from the germline gene, which may be a read error. The chain has TRBV20-1 and TRBJ2-7; the match to TRBD2 covers 15 bases. The CDR3 is made up of 15 amino acids. Germline V gene lookup returns CDR1 DFQATT and CDR2 SNEGSKA (reference sequence). DNA for the CDR3: TGCAGTGCCAGAGGACTAGCGGGAGGGCCACTCGAGCAGTACTTC. Protein: CSARGLAGGPLEQYF.